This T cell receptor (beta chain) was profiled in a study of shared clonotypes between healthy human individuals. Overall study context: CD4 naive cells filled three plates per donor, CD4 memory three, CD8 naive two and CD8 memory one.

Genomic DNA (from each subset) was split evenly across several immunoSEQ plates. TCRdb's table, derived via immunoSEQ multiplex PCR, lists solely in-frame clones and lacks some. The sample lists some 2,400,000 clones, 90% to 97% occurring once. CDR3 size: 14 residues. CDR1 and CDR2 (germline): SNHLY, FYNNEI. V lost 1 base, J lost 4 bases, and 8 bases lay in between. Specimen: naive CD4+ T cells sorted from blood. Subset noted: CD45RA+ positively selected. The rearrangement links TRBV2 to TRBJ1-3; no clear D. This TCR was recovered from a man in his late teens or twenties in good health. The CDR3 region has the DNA TGTGCCAGCAGTGAAGAGGCGGGGGGAAACACCATATATTTT. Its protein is CASSEEAGGNTIYF.